Given below is one T cell receptor beta chain in context. Its specificity is unknown. These data are taken from a study of T cells expressing NK-cell markers. Turning to the study itself: Sorted CD3+CD56-NKG2C+, CD3+CD56+NKG2C- and CD3+CD56+NKG2C+ T cells were the source of the TCR beta repertoires. HCMV seropositivity marked most of the eight sequenced donors; one was seronegative.

From its re-call of the 5' RACE reads, TCRdb lists each CDR3 protein once, without DNA. Its listing shows 400,000 to 450,000 distinct CDR3 sequences. Whole-study findings and limits: The leading position in the CD3+CD56-NKG2C+ fraction of several donors also went to these clonotypes. Nothing established the HCMV specificity of expanded NKG2C+ T cell clones.

Sequenced sample: blood T cells: a sorted CD56 or NKG2C T cell subset, CD4+ or CD8+ T cells, or bulk PBMC T cells (not recorded which). This clonotype was sampled from a woman aged 18-70 years in good health.

The CDR3 spells CASRASGSVEETQYF. The rearrangement uses TRBV6-1 and TRBJ2-5; without DNA, the TCRdb call of TRBD2 cannot be checked. The CDR3 runs 15 residues. Germline CDR1 MNHNS, CDR2 SASEGT.